These 25 T cell receptor beta chains originate from one sample sequenced in a study of CD8 T cells in ankylosing spondylitis. MiXCR, run by TCRdb on the 5' RACE reads, gives a single entry per CDR3 protein. The sample has about 200,000 distinct CDR3 sequences, roughly 12% seen once; the top ten hold approximately 15%. Sequenced: blood, either unsorted or a sorted T cell fraction (not recorded which). These receptors all come from a male donor with ankylosing spondylitis or in good health (not recorded which).

The chain carries TRBV6-1 and TRBJ2-5, with 8 positions matching TRBD2. V was pared by 5 bases and J by 5 bases, with 7 bases of the junction left unmatched. This CDR3 comprises 14 residues. Germline CDR1 reads MNHNS; CDR2 reads SASEGT. CDR3 in DNA: TGTGCCAGCAGTCCCCTGGCTAGCGGGGAGACCCAGTACTTC. This codes for CASSPLASGETQYF.

The chain recombines TRBV3-1 with TRBJ2-6; weak D call: TRBD1 (6 bases). Germline CDR1 LGHDT, CDR2 YNNKEL (reference sequence). V lost 4 bases to trimming and J lost 4 bases, with 17 bases between them. The CDR3 sequence is 17 residues long. CDR3 in DNA: TGTGCCAGCAGCCCCTGGGACATTACTCTGGGGGCCAACGTCCTGACTTTC. It encodes CASSPWDITLGANVLTF.

A few counts support this clonotype. This sequence joins TRBV30 and TRBJ2-1; 9 bases fit TRBD1. Germline lookup yields CDR1 GTSNPN and CDR2 SVGIG (reference sequence). The ends lost 4 bases at V and 4 bases at J; junction bases unmatched: 8. CDR3 size: 15 residues. DNA of the CDR3: TGTGCCTGGACCGACCGGGACAGGGCTTACAATGAGCAGTTCTTC. Translation gives CAWTDRDRAYNEQFF.

J is TRBJ2-7 and V is TRBV20-1; 10 nucleotides agree with TRBD2. Unmatched junction bases numbered 5, after V lost 2 bases and J lost 4 bases. The CDR3 has 14 amino acids. The germline V gene encodes CDR1 DFQATT and CDR2 SNEGSKA (reference sequence). CDR3 in amino acids: CSARKLAGAYEQYF. CDR3 DNA sequence: TGCAGTGCTAGAAAGCTAGCGGGGGCTTACGAGCAGTACTTC.

Comments on this clonotype: The junction differs from germline at one of its ends, possibly a read error. The chain joins TRBV2 to TRBJ2-3; D is unresolved. The CDR3 runs 18 residues. The germline V gene encodes CDR1 SNHLY and CDR2 FYNNEI. The CDR3 is CAISLEAAGPSVADTQYF. DNA of the CDR3: TGTGCCATCAGTCTAGAGGCTGCCGGACCGAGTGTTGCAGATACGCAGTATTTT.

There are many counts of this clonotype. The chain combines TRBV11-2 with TRBJ2-2; 8 bases match TRBD2. This CDR3 is built from 15 residues. After removal of 5 bases from V and 5 bases from J, the junction contained 7 bases not matched to a gene. The germline V gene has CDR1 SGHAT and CDR2 FQNNGV. The CDR3 nucleotides read TGTGCCAGCAGCCTCCCCGGGGGGGGGACCGGGGAGCTGTTTTTT. Protein product: CASSLPGGGTGELFF.

This clonotype was seen a handful of times. The chain employs TRBV7-6 and TRBJ2-1, with D tentatively TRBD2 (6 bases). The CDR3 runs to 14 residues. The germline V and J ends were trimmed by 3 bases and 2 bases, with 8 bases remaining between them. From germline, CDR1 is SGHVS and CDR2 FNYEAQ. Written as DNA, the CDR3 is TGTGCCAGCAGCTTGGAGGGCACCTACAATGAGCAGTTCTTC. This sequence encodes CASSLEGTYNEQFF.

To note about this clonotype: This sequence may be a read error, since a much larger clone differs from it by one base. V usage is TRBV6-1 and J usage is TRBJ1-2; tentatively, D is TRBD1 (5 bases). V lost 3 bases and J lost 1, with 6 bases in between. Germline-derived CDR1 and CDR2 are MNHNS and SASEGT. CDR3 length: 13 residues. CDR3 sequence: CASSDRVNYGYTF. The CDR3 region has the DNA TGTGCCAGCAGTGACAGGGTTAACTATGGCTACACCTTC.

The gene calls are TRBV7-9 and TRBJ1-5; D gene ambiguous. Germline values: CDR1 SEHNR, CDR2 FQNEAQ (reference sequence). Trimming pared 5 bases from V and 0 bases from J, leaving 8 bases between. The CDR3 contains 14 residues. CDR3 amino acids: CASSETYSNQPQHF. The CDR3 region has the DNA TGTGCCAGCAGCGAGACTTATAGCAATCAGCCCCAGCATTTT.

This chain joins TRBV5-1 and TRBJ2-7; 12 nucleotides align to TRBD2. Germline V gene sequence: CDR1 SGHRS, CDR2 YFSETQ. This CDR3 is 16 amino acids long. V lost 0 bases to trimming and J lost 2 bases; unmatched junction nucleotides: 3. This chain's CDR3 is CASSLGLAGGTYEQYF. CDR3 sequence (DNA): TGCGCCAGCAGCTTGGGTCTAGCGGGAGGGACCTACGAGCAGTACTTC.

The sample holds a few counts of this clonotype. The V call is TRBV3-1, the J call TRBJ2-7; 10 nucleotides agree with TRBD2. The CDR3 sequence is 15 residues long. Unmatched junction bases numbered 5, after V lost 6 bases and J lost 0 bases. Germline loops: CDR1 LGHDT, CDR2 YNNKEL (reference sequence). CDR3 DNA sequence: TGTGCCAGCAGACGGACTAGCGGTACCTCCTACGAGCAGTACTTC. Residues: CASRRTSGTSYEQYF.

In its sample, this clonotype was seen many times. CDR3 amino acids: CASRSGPPAEQYF. The CDR3, as DNA: TGTGCCAGCAGATCGGGCCCACCGGCAGAGCAGTACTTC. The chain employs TRBV12-3 or TRBV12-4 and TRBJ2-7; D gene ambiguous. V lost 6 bases, J lost 7 bases, and 16 bases lay in between. The CDR3 is made up of 13 amino acids.

The table lists this clonotype with many counts. The V and J genes are TRBV6-1 and TRBJ2-1; D remains unclear. Germline-derived CDR1 and CDR2 are MNHNS and SASEGT. This CDR3 contains 15 residues. V was clipped by 1 base and J by 0 bases, with 7 bases between them. The CDR3 sequence: CASSEDVSSYNEQFF. In DNA form, the CDR3 reads TGTGCCAGCAGTGAAGATGTCAGCTCCTACAATGAGCAGTTCTTC.

The gene calls are TRBV27 and TRBJ2-1; no clear D gene. Germline assignment: CDR1 MNHEY and CDR2 SMNVEV (reference sequence). V gave up 0 bases and J gave up 2 bases, with 5 bases separating them. This CDR3 is built from 14 residues. The chain's CDR3 is CASSLSSPYNEQFF. Written as DNA, the CDR3 is TGTGCCAGCAGTTTATCCTCGCCCTACAATGAGCAGTTCTTC.

The J gene is TRBJ2-3, the V gene TRBV29-1; 8 bases map to TRBD1. V shed 7 bases and J 6 bases; nucleotides not matched to a gene: 3. The CDR3 is 11 residues long. Germline V lookup: CDR1 SQVTM, CDR2 ANQGSEA. The CDR3 DNA follows: TGCAGCGGTCAGGGGGCCGATACGCAGTATTTT. Translated, it gives CSGQGADTQYF.

This clonotype was observed a handful of times. The V gene is TRBV9, the J gene TRBJ2-3; D is unclear. V was pared by 0 bases and J by 2 bases, with 10 bases between. Germline V CDR1 and CDR2: SGDLS, YYNGEE. The CDR3 length is 15 residues. The CDR3 DNA reads as TGTGCCAGCAGCGTAGTCTCCGGTTCCACAGATACGCAGTATTTT. Protein product: CASSVVSGSTDTQYF.

The chain couples TRBV11-2 to TRBJ1-6; 8 nucleotides align to TRBD1. Germline values: CDR1 SGHAT, CDR2 FQNNGV. The CDR3 has 19 amino acids. J was trimmed by 0 bases and V by 5 bases; bases with no gene match: 12. CDR3 sequence: CASSERTGYTRSYNSPLHF. For the CDR3, the DNA is TGTGCCAGCAGCGAACGGACAGGGTATACCCGCTCCTATAATTCACCCCTCCACTTT.

This clonotype was counted many times. CDR3 residues: CASSFPGHGRETQYF. The CDR3 nucleotides read TGTGCCAGCAGTTTCCCGGGACACGGACGAGAGACCCAGTACTTC. This chain uses TRBV12-3 or TRBV12-4 with TRBJ2-5, with TRBD1 as a possible D gene (6 bases). V gave up 3 bases and J gave up 4 bases, with 15 bases separating them. The CDR3 runs to 15 residues.

This clonotype was seen only a few times. The rearrangement uses TRBV6-1 and TRBJ1-5; D may be TRBD1 (5 bases). CDR3 size: 20 residues. Germline CDR1 and CDR2: MNHNS and SASEGT. The V end lost 0 bases, the J end lost 0 bases, and 21 bases lay between the germline ends. The CDR3 spells CASSEAQGRRWDYSNQPQHF. CDR3 DNA: TGTGCCAGCAGTGAAGCCCAGGGCAGACGATGGGATTATAGCAATCAGCCCCAGCATTTT.

Turning to this clonotype: A much larger clonotype is one base distant, so this may be a read error. The V call is TRBV7-9, the J call TRBJ1-1; no definite D call. The CDR3 has 11 amino acids. V was clipped by 8 bases and J by 4 bases, with 8 bases between them. Germline assignment: CDR1 SEHNR and CDR2 FQNEAQ (reference sequence). The DNA of the CDR3 is TGTGCCAGCGACGATGGCACTGAAGCTTTCTTT. Its protein is CASDDGTEAFF.

The chain combines TRBV20-1 with TRBJ2-1, with D unclear. Trimming pared 6 bases from V and 3 bases from J, leaving 15 bases between. Germline assignment: CDR1 DFQATT and CDR2 SNEGSKA (reference sequence). The CDR3 runs to 14 residues. This CDR3 is CSARPAPIYNEQFF. The DNA of the CDR3 is TGCAGTGCCCGTCCTGCTCCGATCTACAATGAGCAGTTCTTC.

This clonotype was seen repeatedly, ten times or more. The chain uses TRBV7-2 and TRBJ2-5; TRBD2 matches at 9 bases. Germline V gene lookup returns CDR1 SGHTA and CDR2 FQGNSA. CDR3 length: 15 amino acids. Trimming cost V 2 bases and J 4 bases; bases outside gene matches: 5. In nucleotides, the CDR3 is TGTGCCAGCAGCTTAAGGCGGGGGGGCATAGAGACCCAGTACTTC. It codes for CASSLRRGGIETQYF.

This chain joins TRBV5-1 and TRBJ2-1; the D is unclear. Germline CDR1 SGHRS, CDR2 YFSETQ. V was clipped by 0 bases and J by 5 bases, with 6 bases between them. The CDR3 is made up of 13 amino acids. The CDR3 here is CASSLGVNNEQFF. DNA of the CDR3: TGCGCCAGCAGCTTGGGGGTTAACAATGAGCAGTTCTTC.

This clonotype has a handful of counts. V is TRBV5-6 and J is TRBJ2-4; 7 bases match TRBD2. The CDR3 is 17 amino acids. Germline V gives CDR1 SGHDT, CDR2 YYEEEE. With 0 bases clipped from V and 3 bases from J, the junction kept 9 bases outside the gene matches. The CDR3 region is CASSLEGMGGDKNIQYF. The CDR3 DNA follows: TGTGCCAGCAGCTTGGAAGGGATGGGGGGGGACAAAAACATTCAGTACTTC.

V gene TRBV15 combines with J gene TRBJ2-1; 7 positions match TRBD2. Germline CDR1 and CDR2: LNHNV and YYDKDF (reference sequence). V gave up 1 base and J gave up 10 bases; unmatched junction bases: 4. The CDR3 covers 13 residues. This CDR3 is CATSRGSGGEQFF. As DNA, the CDR3 is TGTGCCACCAGCAGAGGTTCGGGAGGCGAGCAGTTCTTC. The variable domain in full, completed from reference TRBV15 and TRBJ2-1, reads DAMVIQNPRYQVTQFGKPVTLSCSQTLNHNVMYWYQQKSSQAPKLLFHYYDKDFNNEADTPDNFQSRRPNTSFCFLDIRSPGLGDTAMYLCATSRGSGGEQFFGPGTRLTVL.